Here is one T cell receptor (beta chain) with its context. These data come from a study of cytomegalovirus exposure and HLA in healthy donors. The PCR had 60 Vbeta and 13 Jbeta primers. Some clones are missing from TCRdb's copy, which holds only in-frame ones; the method was immunoSEQ multiplex PCR. There are some 130,000 clones in the sample; 81% occur only once, and about 0.63% lies in the top ten. The source is a man between 18 and 35 years old in good health and CMV-seronegative. The sequenced sample was PBMCs.

CDR3 in amino acids: CASSYGQGLNEKLFF. Here the CDR3 DNA reads TGTGCCAGCAGTTACGGACAGGGTCTTAATGAAAAACTGTTTTTT. This chain links TRBV6-6 with TRBJ1-4, with 8 bases lining up with TRBD1. The CDR3 runs 15 residues. After removal of 2 bases from V and 4 bases from J, the junction contained 3 bases not matched to a gene. Germline V gene lookup returns CDR1 MNHNY and CDR2 SVGAGI (reference sequence).